Shown below are 26 T cell receptor beta chains from a single sample sequenced in a study of PD-L1 blockade in urothelial cancer (dated by TCRdb to about 2017). Library preparation employed the immunoSEQ multiplex PCR assay. Here the immuneACCESS table is served through TCRdb, limited to in-frame sequences with V and J called. Missing clones are a known gap in these copies; in checked studies unresolved V genes cover under half, and the rest lacks a known reason. The sample records about 74,000 clones, around 80% of which are singletons. The top ten clones comprise less than 5.5% of the sample. The sample was PBMCs, taken around atezolizumab (anti-PD-L1) treatment. These receptors all come from an older man with urothelial cancer.

This clone came up once. The chain couples TRBV6-5 to TRBJ1-5; D is possibly TRBD1 (5 bases). V shed 7 bases and J shed 4 bases, with 14 bases lying between them. This CDR3 region has 14 residues. The germline V gene encodes CDR1 MNHEY and CDR2 SVGAGI. In DNA form, the CDR3 reads TGTGCCAGCACCCCGGCAGGGAGGAATCAGCCCCAGCATTTT. Its protein product is CASTPAGRNQPQHF.

This clone was counted once. The chain recombines TRBV28 with TRBJ2-3; possible D gene TRBD2, 6 bases. This CDR3 comprises 17 residues. Trimming took off 6 bases at V and 0 bases at J, with 19 bases between the two ends. The germline V gene encodes CDR1 MDHEN and CDR2 SYDVKM. The DNA for the CDR3 is TGTGCCAGCAGGGGGGGTGGCCGGACACTTAGCACAGATACGCAGTATTTT. Translation: CASRGGGRTLSTDTQYF.

The V gene is TRBV6-5, the J gene TRBJ2-1; weak D call: TRBD1 (6 bases). Trimming took 2 bases from V and 4 from J, leaving 12 bases between them. The CDR3 spans 15 residues. The germline V gene has CDR1 MNHEY and CDR2 SVGAGI. For the CDR3, the DNA is TGTGCCAGCAGTTACGCGACAGGAATTTACAATGAGCAGTTCTTC. Translated, it gives CASSYATGIYNEQFF.

This clone appeared once. The V call is TRBV29-1, the J call TRBJ1-4; TRBD1 might be the D (5 bases). The germline CDR1 and CDR2 sequences are SQVTM and ANQGSEA. This CDR3 comprises 12 residues. Between the trimmed V and J ends, which lost 4 bases and 8 bases, there was a span of 11 bases. The chain's CDR3 is CSVGAQGEKLFF. For the CDR3, the DNA is TGCAGCGTTGGCGCGCAGGGCGAAAAACTGTTTTTT.

The chain is built from TRBV5-1 and TRBJ1-1; possibly TRBD1 for D (5 bases). The CDR3 runs 15 residues. Germline values: CDR1 SGHRS, CDR2 YFSETQ. The ends were cut back, 3 bases at V and 3 bases at J, with 15 bases in the middle. The CDR3 DNA is TGCGCCAGCAGCTCACAGACAGTACCTCACACTGAAGCTTTCTTT. Its translation: CASSSQTVPHTEAFF.

This chain joins TRBV10-3 and TRBJ2-3; D uncertain. Germline V gives CDR1 ENHRY, CDR2 SYGVKD. This CDR3 has 14 amino acids. Trimming removed 2 bases from V and 5 bases from J, with 11 bases in between. The CDR3 protein is CAISEAERGDTQYF. The CDR3 coding sequence is TGTGCCATCAGTGAGGCGGAGCGTGGAGATACGCAGTATTTT.

V usage is TRBV9 and J usage is TRBJ2-1, with TRBD2 matching 7 bases. The CDR3 contains 15 residues. Losses at the gene ends were 3 bases for V and 3 bases for J; bases not matched to a gene: 6. Germline V gene sequence: CDR1 SGDLS, CDR2 YYNGEE. The CDR3 DNA reads as TGTGCCAGCAGCGCCCTAGCGGATTACTACAATGAGCAGTTCTTC. Translated: CASSALADYYNEQFF. Supplemented by reference TRBV9 and TRBJ2-1, the full variable domain reads DSGVTQTPKHLITATGQRVTLRCSPRSGDLSVYWYQQSLDQGLQFLIQYYNGEERAKGNILERFSAQQFPDLHSELNLSSLELGDSALYFCASSALADYYNEQFFGPGTRLTVL.

There are a few counts of this clone. The chain joins TRBV7-2 to TRBJ2-7; 8 bases line up with TRBD2. The CDR3 covers 15 residues. V was pared by 5 bases and J by 6 bases, with 12 bases of the junction left unmatched. CDR1 and CDR2 (germline): SGHTA, FQGNSA. The CDR3 bases are TGTGCCAGCAGCACGCTAGCGGGCCCCATGGGCGAGCAGTACTTC. Its protein product is CASSTLAGPMGEQYF.

V and J are TRBV9 and TRBJ2-3; 7 nucleotides line up with TRBD2. V lost 4 bases, J lost 2 bases, and 7 bases stayed unmatched. CDR1 SGDLS and CDR2 YYNGEE come from the germline V gene. The CDR3 loop spans 15 amino acids. The CDR3 reads CASSTRAGLTDTQYF. CDR3 in DNA: TGTGCCAGCAGCACCCGAGCGGGGCTCACAGATACGCAGTATTTT.

V is TRBV6-6 and J is TRBJ2-6; D possibly corresponds to TRBD2 (6 bases). The CDR3 is 16 residues long. The ends were cut back, 10 bases at V and 0 bases at J, with 16 bases in the middle. Germline V CDR1 and CDR2: MNHNY, SVGAGI (reference sequence). CDR3 loop: CATHGTFSSGANVLTF. CDR3 bases: TGTGCCACCCACGGGACTTTCAGCTCTGGGGCCAACGTCCTGACTTTC.

The CDR3 sequence is CASSGLIREVKNTEAFF. CDR3 coding DNA: TGTGCCAGCAGCGGGCTAATCAGGGAGGTCAAAAACACTGAAGCTTTCTTT. V gene TRBV28 combines with J gene TRBJ1-1; D possibly corresponds to TRBD1 (5 bases). The CDR3 length is 17 residues. Trimming pared 6 bases from V and 2 bases from J, leaving 22 bases between. Germline CDR1 is MDHEN and CDR2 is SYDVKM.

V is TRBV5-1 and J is TRBJ2-3, with 8 positions matching TRBD1. The CDR3 is made up of 17 amino acids. Germline V CDR1 and CDR2: SGHRS, YFSETQ. V gave up 0 bases and J gave up 1 base; unmatched junction bases: 7. The CDR3 sequence: CASSLAGQGDGTDTQYF. The CDR3 region has the DNA TGCGCCAGCAGCTTGGCTGGACAGGGCGATGGCACAGATACGCAGTATTTT.

This clone appeared once. This chain joins TRBV28 and TRBJ2-7; no reliable D call. CDR1 is MDHEN, CDR2 SYDVKM, per germline. CDR3 length: 13 amino acids. The V gene lost 7 bases and the J gene lost 5 bases, with 15 bases spanning the gap. The CDR3, as DNA: TGTGCCAGCAAGGTGCCTTCTAGGAACGAGCAGTACTTC. Translated: CASKVPSRNEQYF.

The chain employs TRBV9 and TRBJ2-1; the match to TRBD2 covers 9 bases. Germline V gene data show CDR1 as SGDLS and CDR2 as YYNGEE. The trim removed 3 bases at V and 6 bases at J, leaving 7 bases unmatched. The CDR3 totals 15 residues. CDR3 sequence (DNA): TGTGCCAGCAGCGGTGTAGCGGGAGCGCCCAATGAGCAGTTCTTC. It yields the protein CASSGVAGAPNEQFF.

The gene calls are TRBV27 and TRBJ1-5, with 9 bases identical to TRBD1. Germline assignment: CDR1 MNHEY and CDR2 SMNVEV (reference sequence). V trimming: 8 bases; J trimming: 5 bases; junction bases outside the gene matches: 4. This CDR3 has 13 amino acids. This CDR3 is CASARTGDQPQHF. CDR3 DNA: TGTGCCAGCGCCCGGACAGGGGATCAGCCCCAGCATTTT.

V usage is TRBV11-1 and J usage is TRBJ1-3; the D gene is possibly TRBD1 (6 bases). V was clipped by 5 bases and J by 4 bases, with 12 bases between them. The germline CDR1 and CDR2 sequences are SGHAT and FQDESV (reference sequence). This CDR3 contains 14 residues. Here the CDR3 reads CASSRGASGNTIYF. The DNA for the CDR3 is TGTGCCAGCAGCCGGGGGGCTTCGGGAAACACCATATATTTT.

The chain joins TRBV18 to TRBJ1-2; 7 nucleotides agree with TRBD1. The junction had 9 bases not matched to a gene; V was cut back by 6 bases and J by 5 bases. This CDR3 spans 14 amino acids. The germline CDR1 and CDR2 sequences are KGHSH and LQKENI. CDR3 residues: CASSIQGLVYGYTF. CDR3 sequence (DNA): TGTGCCAGCTCTATACAGGGGTTGGTTTATGGCTACACCTTC.

There are a few counts of this clone. The CDR3 bases are TGTGCCAGCAGCCAAGCGGGAGGAGCCTACGAGCAGTACTTC. Its protein is CASSQAGGAYEQYF. The chain combines TRBV6-1 with TRBJ2-7; TRBD2 aligns across 9 bases. The CDR3 covers 14 residues. After removal of 6 bases from V and 2 bases from J, the junction contained 5 bases not matched to a gene. The germline CDR1 and CDR2 sequences are MNHNS and SASEGT.

This rearrangement joins TRBV7-3 to TRBJ2-2; no reliable D call. V gave up 3 bases and J gave up 7 bases, with 12 bases separating them. The CDR3 runs 14 residues. Germline lookup yields CDR1 SGHTA and CDR2 FQGTGA. The CDR3 reads CASSLRIAGGELFF. CDR3 DNA: TGTGCCAGCAGCTTGCGGATCGCTGGCGGGGAGCTGTTTTTT.

The gene calls are TRBV18 and TRBJ1-1; 7 bases agree with TRBD1. V trimming: 3 bases; J trimming: 6 bases; junction bases outside the gene matches: 7. Germline values: CDR1 KGHSH, CDR2 LQKENI. The CDR3 has 14 amino acids. CDR3 nucleotide sequence: TGTGCCAGCTCACCGCCACAGGGGAGTGCTGAAGCTTTCTTT. Translation gives CASSPPQGSAEAFF.

The V and J genes are TRBV5-1 and TRBJ2-1, with 10 bases that match TRBD2. This CDR3 region has 15 residues. The germline V gene encodes CDR1 SGHRS and CDR2 YFSETQ. Germline trimming cut 6 bases from V and 10 bases from J; bases unmatched to any gene: 13. The CDR3 region is CASTSGTSASGEQFF. The CDR3 region has the DNA TGCGCCAGCACATCCGGGACTAGCGCCTCGGGGGAGCAGTTCTTC.

The chain is built from TRBV5-1 and TRBJ2-3; 9 bases fit TRBD2. With V trimmed by 6 bases and J by 4 bases, 12 bases remained unmatched. Germline V gene lookup returns CDR1 SGHRS and CDR2 YFSETQ. The CDR3 contains 16 residues. CDR3 nucleotide sequence: TGCGCCAGCAATTTGGGTAGCGGGAGACGCCCAGATACGCAGTATTTT. This gives the protein CASNLGSGRRPDTQYF.

The chain recombines TRBV21-1 with TRBJ2-7; the DNA was not used to check the table's D call, TRBD1. TRBV21-1 is shown as a pseudogene. This CDR3 region has 15 residues. The CDR3 spells CASSKRAGPTYEQYF. CDR3 DNA: TGTGCCAGCAGCAAAAGGGCAGGGCCCACCTACGAGCAGTACTTC.

V and J are TRBV18 and TRBJ2-1; 14 positions agree with TRBD2. V was clipped by 3 bases and J by 9 bases; unmatched bases: 4. Germline values: CDR1 KGHSH, CDR2 LQKENI. The CDR3 is 15 amino acids. In DNA form, the CDR3 reads TGTGCCAGCTCACCCCTGACTAGCGGGAGGGGTGAGCAGTTCTTC. Residues: CASSPLTSGRGEQFF.

The CDR3 loop reads CASMAGLMNTEAFF. CDR3 coding DNA: TGTGCCAGCATGGCAGGCCTCATGAACACTGAAGCTTTCTTT. The V call is TRBV6-5, the J call TRBJ1-1; D gene unclear. CDR3 length: 14 residues. Germline CDR1 and CDR2: MNHEY and SVGAGI. V was trimmed by 7 bases and J by 0 bases, leaving 12 bases between them.

This clone was recorded once. The chain carries TRBV28 and TRBJ2-3; D may be TRBD1 (5 bases). The CDR3 has 14 amino acids. The V end was cut by 5 bases, the J end by 2 bases, with 11 bases between. The germline gives CDR1 MDHEN, CDR2 SYDVKM. The CDR3 DNA reads as TGTGCCAGCAGTATTATGACAGCCACAGATACGCAGTATTTT. Encoded protein: CASSIMTATDTQYF.